The TCR beta chain under discussion was sequenced for a study of T cell changes during pregnancy in multiple sclerosis. V lost 3 bases and J 5 bases, leaving 13 bases between the germline ends. The CDR3 is made up of 14 amino acids. Germline-derived CDR1 and CDR2 are MDHEN and SYDVKM. Assay used: immunoSEQ multiplex PCR; TCRdb lists only in-frame clones, some missing. The sample includes 50,000 to 65,000 clones, 88% of them seen just once. The input for sequencing was peripheral blood, taken in the first trimester of pregnancy. The rearrangement links TRBV28 to TRBJ1-2, with D possibly matching TRBD1 (6 bases). This clonotype was obtained from a female donor with multiple sclerosis, enrolled in a pregnancy study. The DNA of the CDR3 is TGTGCCAGCAGTTTTGTAGACAGGCGTTATGGCTACACCTTC. Encoded protein: CASSFVDRRYGYTF.